Reported below is one T cell receptor (beta chain). Antigen: not known. Assay: immunoSEQ multiplex PCR; the TCRdb copy retains only in-frame clones and omits some. The repertoire includes 70,000 or so clones, over 85% of them detected once, and roughly 2.6% sits in the top ten. This record belongs to a study of PD-1 blockade in classical Hodgkin lymphoma. General observations from the study: The origin of the repertoire differences remains undefined, with disease activity or prior therapy as possible causes. The study reported lower baseline TCR diversity in newly diagnosed patients than in healthy donors.

The time point denotes: newly diagnosed, previously untreated cHL patient sample. This CDR3 is 15 amino acids long. Looked up from germline, CDR1 is SGHVS and CDR2 is FNYEAQ. The J segment lost 3 bases and the V segment lost 5 bases, leaving 5 bases of the junction unmatched. The source material was peripheral blood mononuclear cells (PBMCs). This sequence joins TRBV7-6 and TRBJ2-1; 9 bases fit TRBD2. This clonotype was sampled from a human donor with classical Hodgkin lymphoma. CDR3 coding DNA: TGTGCCAGCAGCCTATATAGCGGGAGCTACAATGAGCAGTTCTTC. Its protein product is CASSLYSGSYNEQFF.